The 18 T cell receptor beta chains below come from one sample, sequenced in a study of cytomegalovirus exposure and HLA in healthy donors. PCR amplification relied on 60 Vbeta primers (plus 13 Jbeta primers). Clones were read by immunoSEQ multiplex PCR, and TCRdb kept only the in-frame ones, dropping some. The sample consists of 150,000 or so clones, about 80% of them appearing once. What was sequenced was PBMCs. These receptors all stem from a man between 40 and 49 years old in good health and CMV-seropositive.

The chain recombines TRBV5-1 with TRBJ1-2, with 9 bases lining up with TRBD1. In germline, CDR1 is SGHRS, CDR2 YFSETQ. Trimming removed 4 bases from V and 4 bases from J; junction bases left unmatched: 11. This CDR3 has 16 amino acids. The CDR3 nucleotides are TGCGCCAGCAGCCCAAACCCAGGGACAGGGAGCTATGGCTACACCTTC. This sequence encodes CASSPNPGTGSYGYTF. Looking up the rest from reference TRBV5-1 and TRBJ1-2 gives the full variable domain: KAGVTQTPRYLIKTRGQQVTLSCSPISGHRSVSWYQQTPGQGLQFLFEYFSETQRNKGNFPGRFSGRQFSNSRSEMNVSTLELGDSALYLCASSPNPGTGSYGYTFGSGTRLTVV.

The V call is TRBV5-6, the J call TRBJ1-2, with a tentative D call TRBD1 (6 bases). CDR1 and CDR2 (germline): SGHDT, YYEEEE. This CDR3 contains 13 residues. V lost 1 base to trimming and J lost 4 bases, with 8 bases between them. CDR3 nucleotide sequence: TGTGCCAGCAGCTTGACCAGGGGCTATGGCTACACCTTC. Translating gives CASSLTRGYGYTF. Using reference TRBV5-6 and TRBJ1-2 for the parts outside the CDR3, the full variable domain is DAGVTQSPTHLIKTRGQQVTLRCSPKSGHDTVSWYQQALGQGPQFIFQYYEEEERQRGNFPDRFSGHQFPNYSSELNVNALLLGDSALYLCASSLTRGYGYTFGSGTRLTVV.

The rearrangement links TRBV5-5 to TRBJ1-2; 8 nucleotides match TRBD1. The junction had 7 bases not matched to a gene; V was cut back by 7 bases and J by 5 bases. The CDR3 loop spans 13 amino acids. The germline V gene has CDR1 SGHKS and CDR2 YYEKEE (reference sequence). DNA for the CDR3: TGTGCCAGCGCGACAGGGGAATCATATGGCTACACCTTC. Amino acid sequence: CASATGESYGYTF.

This clone has more than one count but fewer than ten. The chain is built from TRBV10-3 and TRBJ2-7, with no clear D. The V end lost 5 bases, the J end lost 5 bases, and 7 bases lay between the germline ends. Germline CDR1 is ENHRY and CDR2 is SYGVKD. CDR3 length: 11 residues. The CDR3 is CAISISNEQYF. The CDR3 DNA is TGTGCCATCAGTATCTCTAACGAGCAGTACTTC.

V gene TRBV2 combines with J gene TRBJ2-2; no clear D. V lost 4 bases and J lost 5, with 8 bases in between. CDR1 and CDR2 (germline): SNHLY, FYNNEI. The CDR3 is made up of 13 amino acids. The CDR3 DNA sequence: TGTGCCAGCAGTGCACAAGCGACCGGGGAGCTGTTTTTT. The encoded protein is CASSAQATGELFF.

This chain connects TRBV15 to TRBJ2-7; D might be TRBD2 (6 bases). Germline V gene data show CDR1 as LNHNV and CDR2 as YYDKDF (reference sequence). This CDR3 is 14 amino acids long. Trimming removed 1 base from V and 1 base from J, with 8 bases in between. The CDR3: CATSRGGTSYEQYF. For the CDR3, the DNA is TGTGCCACCAGCAGAGGTGGGACTTCCTACGAGCAGTACTTC.

V gene TRBV4-3 combines with J gene TRBJ1-2; TRBD1 matches at 9 bases. Trimming took 3 bases from V and 3 from J; bases not matched to a gene: 8. The CDR3 is made up of 16 amino acids. Germline V gene lookup returns CDR1 LGHNA and CDR2 YSLEER. As DNA, the CDR3 is TGCGCCAGCAGCCACGACAGGGGGTCCGGTGACTATGGCTACACCTTC. Protein: CASSHDRGSGDYGYTF.

This clone was seen only once. The gene calls are TRBV29-1 and TRBJ2-1; the D gene is possibly TRBD2 (6 bases). The CDR3 length is 12 residues. Germline-derived CDR1 and CDR2 are SQVTM and ANQGSEA. Trimming took off 6 bases at V and 3 bases at J, with 9 bases between the two ends. The CDR3 loop is CSVSGGYNEQFF. The CDR3 bases are TGCAGCGTGTCCGGGGGCTACAATGAGCAGTTCTTC.

The V gene is TRBV2, the J gene TRBJ2-7, with 8 bases matching TRBD2. The CDR3 covers 18 residues. From germline, CDR1 is SNHLY and CDR2 FYNNEI. J gave up 5 bases and V 9 bases, and 24 bases lay outside the gene matches. CDR3 in DNA: TGTGCCAGTTATTCAGACCCCTCAAAAGAGCGGGAGTTCGACGAGCAGTACTTC. Protein sequence: CASYSDPSKEREFDEQYF.

This clone was observed once. This sequence joins TRBV5-1 and TRBJ2-2, with 10 nucleotides matching TRBD2. Germline trimming cut 0 bases from V and 0 bases from J; bases unmatched to any gene: 8. Germline V CDR1 and CDR2: SGHRS, YFSETQ. There are 19 residues in the CDR3. The CDR3 bases are TGCGCCAGCAGCTTGGAAGGAGCGGGAGGGTCGGCGAACACCGGGGAGCTGTTTTTT. It encodes CASSLEGAGGSANTGELFF.

This clone was recorded only once. The junction shows a germline mismatch at one end, possibly a read error. This rearrangement joins TRBV7-9 to TRBJ2-1; maybe TRBD1 (5 bases). From germline, CDR1 is SEHNR and CDR2 FQNEAQ (reference sequence). The CDR3 consists of 13 residues. CDR3 sequence: CSSSYRQINEQFF. The CDR3 coding sequence is TGTTCCAGCAGCTACCGACAGATTAATGAGCAGTTCTTC.

V usage is TRBV19 and J usage is TRBJ2-2; maybe TRBD2 (5 bases). Trimming pared 0 bases from V and 4 bases from J, leaving 15 bases between. Per the germline V gene, CDR1 is LNHDA and CDR2 is SQIVND (reference sequence). This CDR3 is built from 17 residues. In DNA, the CDR3 is TGTGCCAGTAGTATAGAGGGAACGGGATGGGGCACCGGGGAGCTGTTTTTT. Encoded protein: CASSIEGTGWGTGELFF. Based on the CDR3 plus reference TRBV19 and TRBJ2-2, the full variable domain is DGGITQSPKYLFRKEGQNVTLSCEQNLNHDAMYWYRQDPGQGLRLIYYSQIVNDFQKGDIAEGYSVSREKKESFPLTVTSAQKNPTAFYLCASSIEGTGWGTGELFFGEGSRLTVL.

The V call is TRBV10-1, the J call TRBJ2-7; 9 nucleotides agree with TRBD2. Germline trimming cut 10 bases from V and 0 bases from J; bases unmatched to any gene: 10. Germline V gene lookup returns CDR1 WNHNN and CDR2 SYGVQD (reference sequence). The CDR3 is 15 amino acids. Here the CDR3 DNA reads TGCGCCAACAACGACCTAGCGGGATTCTCCTACGAGCAGTACTTC. The encoded protein is CANNDLAGFSYEQYF.

The chain uses TRBV7-8 and TRBJ2-1, with 10 positions matching TRBD2. This CDR3 has 15 amino acids. V dropped 8 bases and J dropped 0; count of bases not matched to a gene: 4. The germline gives CDR1 SGHVS, CDR2 FQNEAQ. This CDR3 is CASGGTSDSYNEQFF. DNA of the CDR3: TGTGCCAGCGGGGGGACTAGCGACTCCTACAATGAGCAGTTCTTC.

The chain uses TRBV27 and TRBJ1-5, with 9 bases fitting TRBD1. Per germline, CDR1 MNHEY and CDR2 SMNVEV (reference sequence). This CDR3 region has 12 residues. V dropped 9 bases and J dropped 6; count of bases not matched to a gene: 3. The chain's CDR3 is CASRQGVQPQHF. CDR3 coding DNA: TGTGCCAGTAGACAGGGGGTTCAGCCCCAGCATTTT.

This chain uses TRBV19 with TRBJ2-7; TRBD1 is a possible D gene (5 bases). This CDR3 is built from 19 residues. Trimming left V 3 bases short and J 3 bases short, with 27 bases between. CDR1 and CDR2 from the germline V gene are LNHDA and SQIVND (reference sequence). In nucleotides, the CDR3 is TGTGCCAGTAGTATTATGAGCGATGCGTGGGGCAGATCAGGCTACGAGCAGTACTTC. This encodes CASSIMSDAWGRSGYEQYF.

This clone was recorded only once. CDR3 sequence: CASSQDRRMNTEAFF. CDR3 in DNA: TGTGCCAGCAGCCAAGATCGGCGGATGAACACTGAAGCTTTCTTT. V usage is TRBV4-2 and J usage is TRBJ1-1, with no clear D. This CDR3 region has 15 residues. V dropped 0 bases and J dropped 0 bases, with 8 bases sitting between them. In germline, CDR1 is LGHNA, CDR2 YNFKEQ.

The chain is built from TRBV6-4 and TRBJ2-7; 12 bases fit TRBD2. CDR3 length: 17 residues. Trimming cost V 11 bases and J 7 bases; bases outside gene matches: 21. CDR1 and CDR2 (germline): MRHNA, SNTAGT. In nucleotides, the CDR3 is TGTGCCGGAAAGACTAGCGGGAGAATCCTTGGAATCCGGGAGCAGTACTTC. It is translated as CAGKTSGRILGIREQYF.